Each of the 8 T cell receptor beta chains below was sequenced from the same sample in a study of T cell repertoires in cytomegalovirus infection. In TCRdb, the reads were re-called with MiXCR into one record per CDR3 protein. Of hundreds of thousands of distinct CDR3 sequences detected, around a third appear once; the ten largest clones hold under 20%. Antigens of these TCRs are unknown. The material sequenced was cultured PBMCs, taken from culture after CMV antigen stimulation. These TCRs come from a human donor in good health (CMV status not recorded). Some clones in this sample may be carry-over from other donors' samples.

The DNA of the CDR3 is TGCGCCAGCAGTGAGTTGGGACTAGAGGTAAACGTC. It codes for CASSELGLEVNV. The chain joins TRBV10-2 to TRBJ2-7; the match to TRBD2 covers 8 bases. Germline V CDR1 and CDR2: WSHSY, SAAADI. The CDR3 is 12 residues long.

The sample holds many counts of this clonotype. This chain joins TRBV7-2 and TRBJ2-7; 9 bases align to TRBD2. V lost 3 bases and J lost 2; bases outside the gene matches: 14. CDR1 and CDR2 from the germline V gene are SGHTA and FQGNSA. This CDR3 is built from 18 residues. The CDR3 coding sequence is TGTGCCAGCAGCTTGAGTAGGACTAGCGACCCTGAAACCTACGAGCAGTACGTC. Translated, it gives CASSLSRTSDPETYEQYV.

This clonotype was picked up a small number of times. V is TRBV19 and J is TRBJ1-5; TRBD1 aligns across 7 bases. Germline CDR1 is LNHDA and CDR2 is SQIVND (reference sequence). CDR3 size: 15 residues. V lost 1 base to trimming and J lost 4 bases; unmatched junction nucleotides: 4. The CDR3 reads CASSIGSTGNQPQHF. As DNA, the CDR3 is TGTGCCAGTAGTATAGGGTCGACAGGGAATCAGCCCCAGCATTTT.

The chain combines TRBV20-1 with TRBJ2-7; 9 nucleotides align to TRBD1. The CDR3 length is 12 residues. Germline values: CDR1 DFQATT, CDR2 SNEGSKA (reference sequence). V trimming: 5 bases; J trimming: 4 bases; junction bases outside the gene matches: 3. The CDR3 DNA sequence: TGCAGTGCTCAGGGGACAGGGTACGAGCAGTACGTC. This codes for CSAQGTGYEQYV.

This clonotype turned up a few times. The chain couples TRBV6-1 to TRBJ2-3, with 11 bases identical to TRBD1. The CDR3 contains 14 residues. The germline CDR1 and CDR2 sequences are MNHNS and SASEGT. Losses at the gene ends were 7 bases for V and 6 bases for J; bases not matched to a gene: 6. In DNA, the CDR3 is TGTGCCAGCACGGGACAGGGGGTTGGGGATACGCAGTATTTT. This gives the protein CASTGQGVGDTQYF.

The J gene is TRBJ1-1, the V gene TRBV29-1; weak D call: TRBD1 (6 bases). The V gene's germline CDR1 is SQVTM and CDR2 ANQGSEA. V lost 5 bases to trimming and J lost 0 bases, with 10 bases between them. CDR3 length equals 13 residues. CDR3 DNA sequence: TGCAGCGTTCGCCGGACAGTGAACACTGAAGCTTTCTTT. As protein: CSVRRTVNTEAFF. The full variable domain, rest sourced from reference TRBV29-1 and TRBJ1-1, is SAVISQKPSRDICQRGTSLTIQCQVDSQVTMMFWYRQQPGQSLTLIATANQGSEATYESGFVIDKFPISRPNLTFSTLTVSNMSPEDSSIYLCSVRRTVNTEAFFGQGTRLTVV.

This clonotype was detected a few times. The V gene is TRBV2, the J gene TRBJ1-6; D possibly corresponds to TRBD1 (5 bases). The V gene's germline CDR1 is SNHLY and CDR2 FYNNEI. This CDR3 comprises 15 residues. The V end lost 8 bases, the J end lost 0 bases, and 11 bases lay between the germline ends. CDR3 sequence: CASRDGSSYNSPLHF. Here the CDR3 DNA reads TGTGCCAGCCGGGACGGCAGCTCCTATAATTCACCCCTCCACTTT.

The chain joins TRBV7-4 to TRBJ2-7; D is unclear. CDR3 length: 13 amino acids. Trimming took 2 bases from V and 5 from J, leaving 10 bases between them. Germline CDR1 reads SGHVT; CDR2 reads SQSDAQ. The CDR3 nucleotides are TGTGCCAGCAGCTTATCCCGCCCCCACGAGCAGTACTTC. Translation gives CASSLSRPHEQYF.